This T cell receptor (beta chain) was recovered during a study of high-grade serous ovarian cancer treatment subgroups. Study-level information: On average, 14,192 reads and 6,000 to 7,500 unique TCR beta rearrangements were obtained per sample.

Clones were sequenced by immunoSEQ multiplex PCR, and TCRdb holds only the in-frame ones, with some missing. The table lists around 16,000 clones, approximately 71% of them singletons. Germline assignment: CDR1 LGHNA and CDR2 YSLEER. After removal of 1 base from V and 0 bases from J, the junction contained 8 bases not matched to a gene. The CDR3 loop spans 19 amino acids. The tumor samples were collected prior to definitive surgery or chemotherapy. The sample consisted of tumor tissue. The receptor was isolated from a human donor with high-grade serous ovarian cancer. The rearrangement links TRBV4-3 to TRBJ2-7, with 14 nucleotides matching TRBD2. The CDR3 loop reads CASSQVGTSGGLSSYEQYF. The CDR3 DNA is TGCGCCAGCAGCCAAGTGGGGACTAGCGGGGGCCTGAGCTCCTACGAGCAGTACTTC.